A selection of T cell receptor beta chains follows, all from one sample in a study of CD8 T cells in ankylosing spondylitis. Each CDR3 protein is one row after TCRdb ran MiXCR on the 5' RACE reads. The table lists around 250,000 distinct CDR3 sequences, 18% of them singletons. Sample: blood, either unsorted or a sorted T cell fraction (not recorded which). These receptors were obtained from a male donor with ankylosing spondylitis or in good health (not recorded which). Each CDR3 is given with its conserved first and last residue. D genes are given only for firm matches. Only some rows state a clone size, as once, few, many or a class for expanded clones.

TRBV12-3/TRBV12-4	many	TRBJ2-2	TRBD1	TGTGCCAGCAGTTTAACCGGGACAGGGTCCACCGGGGAGCTGTTTTTT	CASSLTGTGSTGELFF
TRBV28	-	TRBJ2-1	-	TGTGCCAGCAACCCGACTCTTTACTCCTACAATGAGCAGTTCTTC	CASNPTLYSYNEQFF
TRBV27	many	TRBJ1-1	-	TGTGCCAGCAGTACCGGGGGCACTGAAGCTTTCTTT	CASSTGGTEAFF
TRBV20-1	-	TRBJ2-2	-	TGCAGTGCTAGAGAAGCGGGCTCCGGGGAGCTGTTTTTT	CSAREAGSGELFF
TRBV20-1	-	TRBJ1-6	-	TGCAGTGCTAGAATTCGGAATTCACCCCTCCACTTT	CSARIRNSPLHF
TRBV12-3/TRBV12-4	-	TRBJ2-7	-	TGTGCCAGCAGTCCCGGACAGCCCTACGAGCAGTCCTTC	CASSPGQPYEQSF
TRBV15	-	TRBJ1-4	TRBD1	TGTGCCACCAGCAGAGTTGCAGGACAGGGTGATGAAAAACTGTTTTTT	CATSRVAGQGDEKLFF
TRBV7-2	few	TRBJ2-7	-	TGTGCCAGCAGCTTAGGTGGACGCGGATCCTACGAGCAGTACTTC	CASSLGGRGSYEQYF
TRBV10-3	many	TRBJ2-5	TRBD1	TGTGCCATCAAACGGCAGGGGGCCTCCGAGACCCAGTACTTC	CAIKRQGASETQYF
TRBV29-1	many	TRBJ2-4	-	TGCAGCGTTGAAGATCAGTTAGGCAGCCGGGTAGCCAAAAACATTCAGTACTTC	CSVEDQLGSRVAKNIQYF
TRBV12-3/TRBV12-4	few	TRBJ2-2	TRBD2	TGTGCCAGCAGTTCCCTAGCGGGAGGTAACACCGGGGAGCTGTTTTTT	CASSSLAGGNTGELFF
TRBV5-1	few	TRBJ1-1	TRBD1	TGCGCCAGCAGCTGGCGGGACAGGGCGGGGGTAGCTTTCTTT	CASSWRDRAGVAFF
TRBV27	-	TRBJ2-7	-	TGTGCCAGCAGTGAAGCGCTGCCCTACGAGCAGTACTTC	CASSEALPYEQYF